This T cell receptor beta chain was recovered during a study of OX40 agonist ivuxolimab in advanced cancers. Study conclusions and caveats: At 0.1 to 3.0 mg/kg, CD4+ and CD8+ blood T cells expanded clonally by week 6.

In regard to this clone: The antigen remains unidentified.

Only in-frame clones appear in the TCRdb table, and some are missing; sequencing was by immunoSEQ multiplex PCR. The sample holds 50,000 to 60,000 clones, roughly 77% seen once. Germline V gene sequence: CDR1 MDHEN, CDR2 SYDVKM. The V end was cut by 3 bases, the J end by 5 bases, with 8 bases between. The CDR3 runs to 13 residues. This material consisted of CD4+ or CD8+ T cells sorted from blood, taken in a trial of the OX40 agonist ivuxolimab. This receptor was taken from an adult with an advanced solid tumor such as melanoma, head and neck, liver or kidney cancer. The V call is TRBV28, the J call TRBJ1-5, with a tentative D call TRBD1 (5 bases). CDR3 loop: CASSFLGDQPQHF. CDR3 DNA sequence: TGTGCCAGCAGTTTCTTGGGGGATCAGCCCCAGCATTTT.